The clone carrying this T cell receptor beta chain was picked up one time. What it recognizes is unknown. J lost 5 bases, V lost 5 bases, and 6 bases had no gene match. In germline, CDR1 is SGHNT, CDR2 YYREEE (reference sequence). The CDR3 loop spans 15 amino acids. The entry originates in a study of T cell responses to AZD1222 COVID-19 vaccine. Sequencing was performed with immunoSEQ multiplex PCR; in TCRdb, only in-frame clones are kept and a portion is missing. This repertoire shows about 120,000 clones, approximately 85% found once; its top ten account for approximately 1.5%. General observations from the study: Close to half of spike-specific TCRs reportedly recognize unmutated variant regions. Vaccine-associated CD4 TCRs spanned spike, dominant at 160-218 and 743-854. In a largely white British group with more females than males, clonal diversity was possibly underestimated.

The chain recombines TRBV5-4 with TRBJ2-2; 10 nucleotides match TRBD2. The source material was peripheral blood, sampled on day 0 of AZD1222 vaccination. This sequence originates from an adult in good health. DNA of the CDR3: TGTGCCAGCAGACAGCGGGGGGGTCGGACCGGGGAGCTGTTTTTT. As protein: CASRQRGGRTGELFF.